A single sample gave rise to the 26 T cell receptor beta chains below, sequenced in a study of T cell responses to AZD1222 COVID-19 vaccine. Using immunoSEQ multiplex PCR, the repertoire was profiled, and TCRdb retains in-frame clones only, with some absent. Seen here are roughly 130,000 clones, 85% to 90% observed once, and the top ten hold roughly 12%. The material sequenced was peripheral blood, taken on day 0 of AZD1222 vaccination. The receptors originated from an adult in good health.

This chain links TRBV7-6 with TRBJ1-1; D unresolved. V was cut by 0 bases and J by 0 bases, with 8 bases left in between. CDR1 SGHVS and CDR2 FNYEAQ come from the germline V gene. This CDR3 has 15 residues. Here the CDR3 DNA reads TGTGCCAGCAGCTTAGCAGCCCAAATGAACACTGAAGCTTTCTTT. Its protein product is CASSLAAQMNTEAFF. Complete variable domain (other parts from reference TRBV7-6 and TRBJ1-1): GAGVSQSPRYKVTKRGQDVALRCDPISGHVSLYWYRQALGQGPEFLTYFNYEAQQDKSGLPNDRFSAERPEGSISTLTIQRTEQRDSAMYRCASSLAAQMNTEAFFGQGTRLTVV.

This clone was seen only once. The gene calls are TRBV7-2 and TRBJ1-6; 9 positions match TRBD1. The trim removed 8 bases at V and 5 bases at J, leaving 16 bases unmatched. The CDR3 extends over 18 amino acids. CDR1 and CDR2 from the germline V gene are SGHTA and FQGNSA. The DNA for the CDR3 is TGTGCCAGCCGTCTCGGACAGGGGCGATACGCTGATAATTCACCCCTCCACTTT. It codes for CASRLGQGRYADNSPLHF. Variable domain in full (rest from reference TRBV7-2 and TRBJ1-6): GAGVSQSPSNKVTEKGKDVELRCDPISGHTALYWYRQSLGQGLEFLIYFQGNSAPDKSGLPSDRFSAERTGGSVSTLTIQRTQQEDSAVYLCASRLGQGRYADNSPLHFGNGTRLTVT.

The chain combines TRBV20-1 with TRBJ2-7, with 9 nucleotides matching TRBD2. The CDR3 consists of 11 residues. Per germline, CDR1 DFQATT and CDR2 SNEGSKA (reference sequence). V was pared by 7 bases and J by 3 bases, with 1 base of the junction left unmatched. CDR3 nucleotides: TGCAGTGGGCGGGGGGGCTACGAGCAGTACTTC. Translating it yields CSGRGGYEQYF.

V usage is TRBV7-2 and J usage is TRBJ1-2, with TRBD1 as a possible D gene (6 bases). Germline loops: CDR1 SGHTA, CDR2 FQGNSA. V lost 5 bases to trimming and J lost 8 bases, with 21 bases between them. This CDR3 is built from 15 residues. The CDR3 bases are TGTGCCAGCAGCCCAAGGGTCTCGGGGGCGAAGGGCTACACCTTC. Translation gives CASSPRVSGAKGYTF.

The gene calls are TRBV7-2 and TRBJ2-5; no reliable D call. Germline CDR1 is SGHTA and CDR2 is FQGNSA. The V gene lost 1 base and the J gene lost 4 bases, with 4 bases spanning the gap. This CDR3 has 12 residues. The CDR3 reads CASSLEPETQYF. The CDR3 region has the DNA TGTGCCAGCAGCTTAGAACCAGAGACCCAGTACTTC.

The gene calls are TRBV18 and TRBJ2-2, with a possible D match to TRBD1 (5 bases). The CDR3 consists of 15 residues. V lost 1 base and J 7 bases, leaving 13 bases between the germline ends. Germline V gene data show CDR1 as KGHSH and CDR2 as LQKENI. CDR3 bases: TGTGCCAGCTCACCACAAGGCCAGGGAAACGGGGAGCTGTTTTTT. It yields the protein CASSPQGQGNGELFF.

The V gene is TRBV5-5, the J gene TRBJ2-7; D unclear. Trimming cost V 2 bases and J 3 bases, with 12 bases left between them. Germline V gene sequence: CDR1 SGHKS, CDR2 YYEKEE (reference sequence). This CDR3 has 14 residues. In DNA, the CDR3 is TGTGCCAGCAGCTTAGTTGGGCTACACTACGAGCAGTACTTC. As protein: CASSLVGLHYEQYF.

CDR3 nucleotide sequence: TGCGCCAGCAGCCAACAAAGCGGGTTCTTCACCGGGGAGCTGTTTTTT. This encodes CASSQQSGFFTGELFF. The chain is built from TRBV4-1 and TRBJ2-2, with D perhaps matching TRBD2 (6 bases). The CDR3 sequence is 16 residues long. The V end lost 2 bases, the J end lost 4 bases, and 14 bases lay between the germline ends. Germline assignment: CDR1 MGHRA and CDR2 YSYEKL.

The sample holds a few counts of this clone. The genes are TRBV27 and TRBJ2-1; 10 bases line up with TRBD2. V was pared by 3 bases and J by 2 bases, with 1 base of the junction left unmatched. CDR3 length: 15 amino acids. The germline V gene encodes CDR1 MNHEY and CDR2 SMNVEV (reference sequence). The CDR3 region is CASSFSGRPYNEQFF. DNA for the CDR3: TGTGCCAGCAGTTTTAGCGGGAGGCCCTACAATGAGCAGTTCTTC.

V usage is TRBV27 and J usage is TRBJ1-2; TRBD1 agrees at 8 bases. V was pared by 0 bases and J by 8 bases, with 5 bases of the junction left unmatched. This CDR3 contains 14 residues. Germline V gene data show CDR1 as MNHEY and CDR2 as SMNVEV (reference sequence). CDR3 amino acids: CASSLSAGGRGYTF. DNA of the CDR3: TGTGCCAGCAGTTTATCGGCAGGGGGCCGGGGCTACACCTTC.

V usage is TRBV19 and J usage is TRBJ2-2; weak D call: TRBD1 (6 bases). From germline, CDR1 is LNHDA and CDR2 SQIVND (reference sequence). The CDR3 covers 13 residues. Between the trimmed V and J ends, which lost 7 bases and 4 bases, there was a span of 10 bases. The CDR3 here is CASMTGFTGELFF. CDR3 nucleotides: TGTGCCAGTATGACAGGCTTCACCGGGGAGCTGTTTTTT.

The rearrangement joins TRBV6-2 or TRBV6-3 to TRBJ2-5; TRBD2 matches at 11 bases. V dropped 6 bases and J dropped 2; count of bases not matched to a gene: 8. This CDR3 spans 16 amino acids. CDR1 is MNHEY and CDR2 is SVGEGT in the germline V gene. The CDR3: CASRYAGLADQETQYF. The CDR3 nucleotides read TGTGCCAGCAGATACGCGGGACTAGCGGATCAAGAGACCCAGTACTTC.

Only a few counts were recorded for this clone. The V gene is TRBV11-2, the J gene TRBJ2-1; 8 positions match TRBD1. This CDR3 is 15 amino acids long. CDR1 and CDR2 from the germline V gene are SGHAT and FQNNGV. Trimming took 5 bases from V and 7 from J; bases not matched to a gene: 10. For the CDR3, the DNA is TGTGCCAGCAGCCTCGGGACAGGAGAGATAAATGAGCAGTTCTTC. Amino acid sequence: CASSLGTGEINEQFF. The variable domain in full, with the rest retrieved from reference TRBV11-2 and TRBJ2-1, is EAGVAQSPRYKIIEKRQSVAFWCNPISGHATLYWYQQILGQGPKLLIQFQNNGVVDDSQLPKDRFSAERLKGVDSTLKIQPAKLEDSAVYLCASSLGTGEINEQFFGPGTRLTVL.

In its sample, this clone was seen once. V usage is TRBV28 and J usage is TRBJ1-4, with no clear D. CDR3 size: 11 residues. In germline, CDR1 is MDHEN, CDR2 SYDVKM. V shed 6 bases and J shed 8 bases, with 7 bases lying between them. The CDR3 nucleotides read TGTGCCAGCAGGGGTGGGGAAAAACTGTTTTTT. It encodes CASRGGEKLFF.

The rearrangement links TRBV2 to TRBJ1-5; D remains ambiguous. Trimming cost V 7 bases and J 9 bases, with 13 bases left between them. Germline CDR1 reads SNHLY; CDR2 reads FYNNEI. This CDR3 is built from 12 residues. Written as DNA, the CDR3 is TGTGCCAGCATGGACCCCGGGAGGCCCCAGCATTTT. It is translated as CASMDPGRPQHF.

Here the CDR3 reads CASSQVGQTMNTEAFF. The CDR3 region has the DNA TGTGCCAGCAGCCAAGTGGGACAGACAATGAACACTGAAGCTTTCTTT. V and J are TRBV4-2 and TRBJ1-1; TRBD1 aligns across 7 bases. Germline CDR1 LGHNA, CDR2 YNFKEQ. The junction had 5 bases not matched to a gene; V was cut back by 1 base and J by 0 bases. The length of the CDR3 is 16 residues.

The gene calls are TRBV7-6 and TRBJ2-7; unclear D gene. This CDR3 spans 13 amino acids. Per the germline V gene, CDR1 is SGHVS and CDR2 is FNYEAQ. V was clipped by 5 bases and J by 7 bases, with 15 bases between them. The CDR3 loop is CASSPMTQREQYF. The CDR3 bases are TGTGCCAGCAGCCCTATGACCCAGAGGGAGCAGTACTTC.

This clone came up a few times. This sequence joins TRBV10-3 and TRBJ2-7; 7 nucleotides agree with TRBD2. Per germline, CDR1 ENHRY and CDR2 SYGVKD. V gave up 5 bases and J gave up 5 bases; unmatched junction bases: 3. The CDR3 covers 12 residues. The chain's CDR3 is CAISLREDEQYF. The CDR3 nucleotides read TGTGCCATCAGTCTCCGGGAGGACGAGCAGTACTTC.

This clone has a handful of counts. The V and J genes are TRBV7-2 and TRBJ1-5; 11 nucleotides line up with TRBD1. The CDR3 is 15 residues long. Germline V gene data show CDR1 as SGHTA and CDR2 as FQGNSA. V shed 5 bases and J 6 bases; nucleotides not matched to a gene: 6. The CDR3 here is CASSTGQGESQPQHF. DNA of the CDR3: TGTGCCAGCAGCACGGGACAGGGGGAGTCTCAGCCCCAGCATTTT.

The chain recombines TRBV9 with TRBJ1-3; tentative D call: TRBD1 (5 bases). CDR3 size: 15 residues. CDR1 is SGDLS, CDR2 YYNGEE, per germline. Trimming shortened V by 2 bases and J by 0 bases, and 9 bases separated the two germline ends. The CDR3 protein is CASSVGGLSGNTIYF. In nucleotides, the CDR3 is TGTGCCAGCAGCGTGGGGGGTCTCTCTGGAAACACCATATATTTT.

Written as DNA, the CDR3 is TGTGCCAGCAGCTTGGTGTCACAACGAGGCTACACCTTC. Amino acids: CASSLVSQRGYTF. The chain links TRBV5-6 to TRBJ1-2; D unresolved. V was pared by 0 bases and J by 8 bases, with 11 bases between. Germline CDR1 is SGHDT and CDR2 is YYEEEE. The CDR3 is made up of 13 amino acids. Looking up the rest from reference TRBV5-6 and TRBJ1-2 gives the full variable domain: DAGVTQSPTHLIKTRGQQVTLRCSPKSGHDTVSWYQQALGQGPQFIFQYYEEEERQRGNFPDRFSGHQFPNYSSELNVNALLLGDSALYLCASSLVSQRGYTFGSGTRLTVV.

The V and J genes are TRBV7-6 and TRBJ2-1; either TRBD1 or TRBD2 may supply D (5 bases each). This CDR3 comprises 13 residues. V was trimmed by 5 bases and J by 9 bases, leaving 14 bases between them. CDR1 and CDR2 from the germline V gene are SGHVS and FNYEAQ. This chain's CDR3 is CASSHGAELEQFF. The CDR3 bases are TGTGCCAGCAGCCACGGGGCGGAGCTTGAGCAGTTCTTC.

The rearrangement links TRBV10-3 to TRBJ1-1; D is unresolved. Trimming left V 8 bases short and J 1 base short, with 5 bases between. CDR1 and CDR2 (germline): ENHRY, SYGVKD. CDR3 length: 11 residues. The CDR3 spells CAISSNTEAFF. DNA of the CDR3: TGTGCCATCTCCTCGAACACTGAAGCTTTCTTT.

The genes are TRBV10-3 and TRBJ1-1, with D possibly matching TRBD1 (5 bases). The germline V gene has CDR1 ENHRY and CDR2 SYGVKD. CDR3 length: 15 amino acids. Deletions cut 6 bases from V and 1 base from J, with 15 bases between. The CDR3 DNA reads TGTGCCATCAGGCCCGCAGGTGGGGGGAACACTGAAGCTTTCTTT. Protein sequence: CAIRPAGGGNTEAFF.

The CDR3 bases are TGTGCCACTCTTAATGAAAAACTGTTTTTT. This translates into CATLNEKLFF. This chain joins TRBV28 and TRBJ1-4; no reliable D call. The CDR3 is made up of 10 amino acids. CDR1 is MDHEN, CDR2 SYDVKM, per germline. Trimming removed 10 bases at V and 4 bases at J, with 4 bases between.

This chain links TRBV5-1 with TRBJ1-1; the D is unclear. The CDR3 is made up of 17 amino acids. The V end was cut by 4 bases, the J end by 0 bases, with 19 bases between. The germline V gene encodes CDR1 SGHRS and CDR2 YFSETQ. The CDR3 sequence: CASSPRSADFMNTEAFF. In nucleotides, the CDR3 is TGCGCCAGCAGCCCCCGATCTGCCGATTTCATGAACACTGAAGCTTTCTTT.